These T cell receptor beta chains were read from a single sample in a study of spatial heterogeneity in lung cancer. TCRdb ran MiXCR on the 5' RACE reads and lists one entry per CDR3 protein. The table includes around 20,000 distinct CDR3 sequences, less than 8% detected once. The sample here was lung tumor tissue, taken at surgery. These receptors were collected from a male donor with early-stage non-small cell lung cancer. Both conserved end residues are part of each CDR3. The D gene is left open where the match is weak. A clone size is listed for some rows: how often the clone was seen (once, few, many), or a class if it is expanded.

clone size,V gene,D gene,J gene,CDR3 protein,CDR3 DNA
few,TRBV5-5,-,TRBJ1-2,CASSRWGRQDDYTF,TGTGCCAGCAGTAGATGGGGACGCCAAGACGACTACACCTTC
-,TRBV7-3,-,TRBJ1-3,CASSPAPWDTIYF,TGTGCCAGCAGCCCCGCCCCTTGGGACACCATATATTTT
many,TRBV28,TRBD1,TRBJ2-3,CAASTDRGRLSSTDTQYF,TGTGCCGCTAGCACCGACAGGGGCCGACTCTCTAGCACAGATACGCAGTATTTT
many,TRBV4-2,-,TRBJ1-5,CASSQGAAREPQHF,TGTGCCAGCAGCCAAGGGGCTGCAAGGGAGCCCCAGCATTTT
many,TRBV20-1,TRBD1,TRBJ2-1,CSAQQGERNEQFF,TGCAGTGCCCAGCAGGGGGAACGCAATGAGCAGTTCTTC
many,TRBV7-2,-,TRBJ2-5,CASSLAWGQETQYF,TGTGCCAGCAGCTTAGCGTGGGGCCAAGAGACCCAGTACTTC
-,TRBV4-2,TRBD2,TRBJ2-7,CASSQDGGGVPYEQYF,TGTGCCAGCAGCCAAGATGGGGGGGGAGTTCCGTACGAGCAGTACTTC
medium-sized,TRBV7-3,-,TRBJ2-5,CASRLSPKETQYF,TGTGCCAGCAGATTATCCCCGAAAGAGACCCAGTACTTC
many,TRBV10-2,-,TRBJ2-3,CATLDGETSTDTQYF,TGCGCCACTTTAGATGGGGAGACTAGCACAGATACGCAGTATTTT
many,TRBV5-1,-,TRBJ2-5,CASSREGQQRGTQYF,TGCGCCAGCAGCAGGGAGGGACAGCAGAGAGGGACCCAGTACTTC
few,TRBV18,TRBD1,TRBJ1-5,CASSPDRMNLPQHF,TGTGCCAGCTCACCGGACAGGATGAACTTGCCCCAGCATTTT
many,TRBV5-1,-,TRBJ1-6,CASSLISSYNSPLHF,TGCGCCAGCAGCTTGATCAGTTCCTATAATTCACCCCTCCACTTT
-,TRBV7-2,-,TRBJ2-3,CASSLAQGQADTQYF,TGTGCCAGCAGCTTAGCGCAAGGGCAGGCAGATACGCAGTATTTT
few,TRBV5-1,-,TRBJ2-5,CASSLTPLGAQETQYF,TGCGCCAGCAGCTTGACCCCTCTTGGGGCCCAAGAGACCCAGTACTTC
many,TRBV27,-,TRBJ1-4,CASSYLAREKLFF,TGTGCCAGCAGTTATTTAGCTCGGGAAAAACTGTTTTTT
medium-sized,TRBV12-3/TRBV12-4,-,TRBJ1-2,CASSPHGEQSYGYTF,TGTGCCAGCAGTCCCCACGGAGAACAGAGCTATGGCTACACCTTC
-,TRBV7-9,-,TRBJ2-1,CASSLSLPRAEQFF,TGTGCCAGCAGCTTGTCTCTCCCTCGGGCTGAGCAGTTCTTC
many,TRBV28,-,TRBJ1-2,CASSLLVSQGSGYTF,TGTGCCAGCAGTTTATTGGTCTCGCAGGGAAGCGGCTACACCTTC
medium-sized,TRBV20-1,-,TRBJ1-5,CSATRQRLSNQPQHF,TGCAGTGCTACCCGACAGAGGCTAAGCAATCAGCCCCAGCATTTT
many,TRBV7-9,-,TRBJ2-2,CASSPLGTGELFF,TGTGCCAGCAGCCCCCTAGGGACCGGGGAGCTGTTTTTT
few,TRBV10-3,-,TRBJ2-7,CAISEKVTSEQYF,TGTGCCATCAGTGAGAAGGTGACATCCGAGCAGTACTTC
few,TRBV20-1,TRBD2,TRBJ2-3,CSARDPRGGTTDTQYF,TGCAGTGCTAGAGATCCCCGCGGGGGGACCACAGATACGCAGTATTTT
-,TRBV4-1,-,TRBJ2-3,CASSLGSIFGTSTDTQYF,TGCGCCAGCAGCCTAGGTTCCATCTTCGGGACTAGCACAGATACGCAGTATTTT
many,TRBV5-1,TRBD2,TRBJ2-5,CASSLALAGGQETQYF,TGCGCCAGCAGCTTGGCCCTAGCGGGGGGGCAAGAGACCCAGTACTTC
many,TRBV5-1,-,TRBJ1-2,CASSFDRVGNGYTF,TGCGCCAGCAGCTTCGACCGCGTTGGCAATGGCTACACCTTC
many,TRBV7-7,-,TRBJ2-3,CASSLATTPLKYF,TGTGCTAGCAGCTTAGCTACGACTCCCTTAAAGTATTTT
-,TRBV6-5,-,TRBJ1-3,CASSYSSQSSGNTIYF,TGTGCCAGCAGTTACTCGTCCCAGAGCTCTGGAAACACCATATATTTT
-,TRBV7-2,-,TRBJ2-1,CASSLGARREQFF,TGTGCCAGCAGCTTAGGGGCCCGTAGGGAGCAGTTCTTC
many,TRBV20-1,-,TRBJ2-4,CSARTGQTKNIQYF,TGCAGTGCTAGGACCGGACAAACCAAAAACATTCAGTACTTC
few,TRBV3-1,TRBD2,TRBJ2-1,CASRGLAGGRVGEQFF,TGTGCCAGCAGAGGACTAGCGGGGGGGCGGGTTGGTGAGCAGTTCTTC
many,TRBV29-1,TRBD1,TRBJ2-5,CSIPTGGRETQYF,TGCAGCATACCGACAGGGGGCAGGGAGACCCAGTACTTC
many,TRBV27,-,TRBJ2-1,CASSFRGGLDEQFF,TGTGCCAGCAGTTTCAGGGGGGGCCTCGATGAGCAGTTCTTC
-,TRBV28,-,TRBJ2-6,CASREPYGSGANVLTF,TGTGCCAGCAGGGAGCCCTACGGCTCTGGGGCCAACGTCCTGACTTTC
many,TRBV5-1,-,TRBJ1-1,CASSLAVGNTEAFF,TGCGCCAGCAGCTTGGCGGTGGGGAACACTGAAGCTTTCTTT
-,TRBV29-1,-,TRBJ1-2,CSVEDPGQGYTF,TGCAGCGTTGAAGATCCTGGACAGGGCTACACCTTC
many,TRBV9,-,TRBJ1-5,CASSVAASQPQHF,TGTGCCAGCAGCGTAGCGGCATCACAGCCCCAGCATTTT
many,TRBV20-1,TRBD1,TRBJ1-6,CSARDPGQGVGNSPLHF,TGCAGTGCTAGAGATCCAGGACAGGGGGTCGGTAATTCACCCCTCCACTTT
-,TRBV10-1,TRBD2,TRBJ2-3,CASSAGFAGEDTQYF,TGCGCCAGCAGTGCGGGATTCGCGGGGGAAGATACGCAGTATTTT
many,TRBV20-1,-,TRBJ1-1,CSAREGFASFF,TGCAGTGCTAGAGAGGGCTTTGCTTCTTTCTTT
many,TRBV19,-,TRBJ1-5,CASSTFPQGPQHF,TGTGCCAGTAGTACCTTTCCGCAAGGACCCCAGCATTTT
many,TRBV7-2,TRBD1,TRBJ1-2,CASSLDPGQGLSGYTF,TGTGCCAGCAGCTTAGATCCGGGACAGGGATTGAGTGGCTACACCTTC
many,TRBV28,-,TRBJ1-5,CASSFGNQPQHF,TGTGCCAGCAGTTTTGGGAATCAGCCCCAGCATTTT
medium-sized,TRBV20-1,-,TRBJ1-5,CSATRWNSNQPQHF,TGCAGTGCTACCAGGTGGAATAGCAATCAGCCCCAGCATTTT